Listed below are T cell receptor beta chains from one sample, sequenced in a study of T cells after yellow fever vaccination. TCRdb re-called the 5' RACE reads through MiXCR, storing one row per CDR3 protein. The sample consists of 60,000 to 85,000 distinct CDR3 sequences, 6.5% of them appearing once. Here the sequenced sample was CD8+ T cells sorted from PBMCs, taken roughly 45 days after the first yellow fever vaccination. The source of these receptors is a young man who received the YFV17D yellow fever vaccine. Both conserved end residues are part of each CDR3. Fields, in order: clone size, V gene, D gene, J gene, CDR3 protein, CDR3 DNA. A D gene is named only where the DNA matches it firmly. Clone size is stated in some rows and not others, as once, few, many or a class when expanded.

size: many; V: TRBV7-2; D: -; J: TRBJ2-7; CDR3: CASSLGASWAFDEQYF; DNA: TGTGCCAGCAGCTTAGGGGCGTCGTGGGCGTTCGACGAGCAGTACTTC
size: many; V: TRBV4-1; D: -; J: TRBJ1-4; CDR3: CASSQVASQKLFF; DNA: TGCGCCAGCAGCCAAGTCGCCAGCCAAAAACTGTTTTTT
size: many; V: TRBV4-2; D: -; J: TRBJ2-1; CDR3: CASSQDGGRGEQFF; DNA: TGTGCCAGCAGCCAAGACGGCGGCCGTGGTGAGCAGTTCTTC
size: many; V: TRBV4-1; D: TRBD2; J: TRBJ2-3; CDR3: CASSPPGLAGGSTDTQYF; DNA: TGCGCCAGCAGCCCCCCGGGACTAGCGGGGGGTTCCACAGATACGCAGTATTTT
size: many; V: TRBV24-1; D: -; J: TRBJ2-5; CDR3: CATMEDQTQYF; DNA: TGTGCCACCATGGAGGACCAGACCCAGTACTTC
size: few; V: TRBV5-5; D: -; J: TRBJ2-2; CDR3: CASSLANRELFF; DNA: TGTGCCAGCAGCTTGGCTAACCGGGAGCTGTTTTTT
size: many; V: TRBV15; D: -; J: TRBJ1-6; CDR3: CATSIPNSPLHF; DNA: TGTGCCACCAGCATCCCAAATTCACCCCTCCACTTT
size: -; V: TRBV7-2; D: -; J: TRBJ2-1; CDR3: CASSLTPSGEQFF; DNA: TGTGCCAGCAGCTTAACCCCCTCGGGTGAGCAGTTCTTC
size: few; V: TRBV5-4; D: TRBD2; J: TRBJ2-3; CDR3: CASSLGVAGGSDTQYF; DNA: TGTGCCAGCAGCTTGGGAGTAGCGGGGGGGTCAGATACGCAGTATTTT
size: many; V: TRBV7-2; D: TRBD2; J: TRBJ2-5; CDR3: CASSLVAGNQETQYF; DNA: TGTGCCAGCAGCTTAGTAGCGGGGAACCAAGAGACCCAGTACTTC
size: -; V: TRBV12-3/TRBV12-4; D: -; J: TRBJ1-1; CDR3: CASSLQGGKTEAFF; DNA: TGTGCCAGCAGTTTACAGGGAGGGAAGACTGAAGCTTTCTTT
size: many; V: TRBV6-6; D: -; J: TRBJ1-2; CDR3: CASARDGYTF; DNA: TGTGCCAGCGCCAGGGACGGCTACACCTTC
size: many; V: TRBV4-1; D: -; J: TRBJ1-1; CDR3: CASSPRSGRLNTEAFF; DNA: TGCGCCAGCAGCCCGCGTTCGGGCAGGCTCAACACTGAAGCTTTCTTT
size: many; V: TRBV6-1; D: -; J: TRBJ1-5; CDR3: CASRIDGYSNQPQHF; DNA: TGTGCCAGCAGGATAGACGGCTATAGCAATCAGCCCCAGCATTTT
size: many; V: TRBV20-1; D: -; J: TRBJ2-1; CDR3: CSAAGTSSYNEQFF; DNA: TGCAGTGCTGCCGGGACAAGCTCCTACAATGAGCAGTTCTTC
size: many; V: TRBV4-1; D: -; J: TRBJ2-7; CDR3: CASSPRDEYEQYF; DNA: TGCGCCAGCAGCCCCAGGGATGAGTACGAGCAGTACTTC
size: many; V: TRBV15; D: -; J: TRBJ2-3; CDR3: CATSRDEGRVTDTQYF; DNA: TGTGCCACCAGCAGAGATGAAGGGAGAGTCACAGATACGCAGTATTTT
size: many; V: TRBV5-1; D: -; J: TRBJ2-7; CDR3: CPSSGGTGAYEQYF; DNA: TGCCCCAGCAGCGGGGGGACAGGGGCCTACGAGCAGTACTTC
size: many; V: TRBV5-1; D: TRBD1; J: TRBJ2-7; CDR3: CASSQGQGMNYEQYF; DNA: TGCGCCAGCAGCCAGGGACAGGGAATGAACTACGAGCAGTACTTC
size: many; V: TRBV5-1; D: -; J: TRBJ2-5; CDR3: CASSATDQETQYF; DNA: TGCGCCAGCAGCGCGACAGACCAAGAGACCCAGTACTTC
size: few; V: TRBV6-1; D: -; J: TRBJ1-5; CDR3: CASSETRDWGNQPQHF; DNA: TGTGCCAGCAGTGAAACCCGGGACTGGGGGAATCAGCCCCAGCATTTT
size: many; V: TRBV27; D: TRBD1; J: TRBJ2-7; CDR3: CASSRYGQGAYEQYF; DNA: TGTGCCAGCAGTAGATACGGACAGGGGGCCTACGAGCAGTACTTC
size: -; V: TRBV5-1; D: TRBD1; J: TRBJ1-1; CDR3: CASSFGTGGGDTETFF; DNA: TGCGCCAGCAGCTTCGGAACAGGGGGAGGAGACACTGAAACTTTCTTT
size: many; V: TRBV11-2; D: TRBD1; J: TRBJ2-1; CDR3: CASSLTGRTYNEQFF; DNA: TGTGCCAGCAGCTTGACAGGGCGGACCTACAATGAGCAGTTCTTC